This T cell receptor (beta chain) was sequenced in a study of shared clonotypes between healthy human individuals (TCRdb year 2020). In terms of the full investigation: The cohort comprised two women and three men aged 18 to 49 years. To increase sequencing depth and limit assay-specific biases, TCR repertoire library preparation and sequencing were carried out by different laboratories using diverse techniques. For each donor, CD4 naive and CD4 memory were each given three plates, CD8 naive was given two plates, and CD8 memory was given one plate. Between about 0.8 and 9 billion PBMCs per donor were obtained by leukapheresis. The study deeply sequenced blood TCR repertoires of five healthy adults to estimate repertoire size and the extent of clonotype sharing between individuals. Broader findings and caveats from the paper: Pairwise subsampling led to the expectation that sequencing depth would affect the degree of clonotype sharing among donors. Sampling was restricted to blood, and TCR repertoires in tissues likely differ from the TCR repertoires found in blood. Because the study included a small number of donors, the genetic and exposure-history diversity represented was limited. Even with the large sequencing depth, rarefaction of the sorted-subset datasets indicated that sequencing was incomplete. About 5% of naive CD4, more than 3% of naive CD8, about 2.5% of memory CD4, and over 0.35% of memory CD8 clonotypes were shared across several donors. Naive subsets generally had larger estimated clonotype richness than memory subsets did. Higher generation probabilities were observed for clonotypes shared by all four sorted-subset donors than for non-shared clonotypes.

Measured from the cysteine to the phenylalanine, the CDR3 is 16 residues long. The only DNA kept is the CDR3, 48 bases in frame from the first base. The germline V gene yields MGHDK for CDR1 and SYGVNS for CDR2. At the junction V is shortened by 3 bases and J by 0 bases, with 9 bases in between. The donors were healthy, HIV-negative adults with no recently reported acute infections or vaccinations. Every donor was a Caucasian adult living in Nashville, Tennessee, USA. CD4+ T cells were enriched by magnetic negative selection, after which naive cells were positively selected on CD45RA and the negative fraction was taken as the memory subset. After blood collection by leukapheresis, PBMCs were isolated using Ficoll-Histopaque density gradient centrifugation and then cryopreserved in the vapor phase of liquid nitrogen. Purity and quantity of every magnetically sorted T cell population were checked by analytical flow cytometry. Genomic DNA was isolated from every sorted fraction and measured by UV absorbance on a Nanodrop 2000c.

A remark on this clone: Its antigen is currently not known. Base-call qualities are not available, and no considerably larger clone is one nucleotide away. The sample has other DNA sequences that encode this CDR3 too.

Using the deep immunoSEQ assay, multiplex PCR amplified TCR CDR3 regions from genomic DNA. Extracted genomic DNA from each cell subset was spread evenly across all wells of several immunoSEQ 96-well plates, with each plate serving as a replicate. For sorted subsets, approximately 190 ng of genomic DNA, equivalent to some 30,000 T cell genomes, went into each replicate PCR. The purified libraries were quantified using a Qubit 3.0 fluorometer, sized with a Bioanalyzer 2100, and then quantified again using the KAPA Library Quantification kit. Every immunoSEQ 96-well plate was sequenced on a separate single-read 150-cycle Illumina NextSeq 550 flow cell. Concerning the study's data processing: The immunoSEQ output contained only junctional sequences without quality scores, so filtering could not match that applied to full-length reads. To assign V/J genes and CDR3, sequences were annotated using PyIR, a Python wrapper for IgBLAST v1.9, with IMGT germline references. Any read was removed if the V/J assignment was weak (E-value above 1e-6), the CDR3 was missing, or the read contained stop codons, out-of-frame junctions, or ambiguous translated residues. V3J clonotypes were defined by identical inferred V gene, J gene, and CDR3 amino acid sequence. The percentage overlap between two repertoires was calculated by dividing the number of shared unique clonotypes by the size of the smaller repertoire. Repertoire richness was assessed with RTK rarefaction, the Chao1 estimator, and Recon v2.1 estimates of unobserved clonotypes. Generation probabilities were computed with OLGA for all TCRbeta clonotypes obtained by the gDNA method from several donors. The source is immuneACCESS, and TCRdb retained only in-frame sequences with V and J called. Part of the clones is not carried over; for the studies checked, unresolved V genes explain less than half of this, and the remainder is unexplained. V and J calls and clone size are as listed in that table; D and trimming were resolved from the DNA. In this sample the table shows about 1,500,000 clones, roughly 95% of which occur a single time. Roughly 1.2% of the sample lies in the top ten.

The sequencing input was naive CD4+ T cells sorted from blood. Read against the paper, the sample's cell subset or site label means: CD45RA+ positively selected. This chain joins TRBV25-1 to TRBJ2-6, with the D gene not confidently named. The receptor was derived from a young man in good health. The DNA is as follows: TGTGCCAGCAGTGATACCCGGCGCTCTGGGGCCAACGTCCTGACTTTC. Its protein reads: CASSDTRRSGANVLTF.